The rows below give T cell receptor beta chains drawn from one sample of a study of T cell changes during pregnancy in multiple sclerosis. Libraries were prepared by immunoSEQ multiplex PCR; TCRdb keeps only in-frame clonotypes and omits some of them. The sample yields some 100,000 clones, around nine tenths seen once. This material consisted of peripheral blood, taken in the second trimester of pregnancy. These receptors were collected from a female donor with multiple sclerosis, enrolled in a pregnancy study. Both conserved end residues are part of each CDR3. The D gene is left open where the match is weak.

cdr3_length	j_call	d_call	v_call	cdr3_aa
14	TRBJ1-1	-	TRBV27	CASRLLSGNTEAFF
15	TRBJ2-7	TRBD1	TRBV6-5	CASSRKKTGSYEQYF
12	TRBJ2-2	-	TRBV28	CASSLRPGELFF
19	TRBJ2-7	TRBD2	TRBV29-1	CSVVKRFSGVAGVYYEQYF
14	TRBJ1-4	-	TRBV14	CASSQDLRGEKLFF
14	TRBJ2-7	TRBD1	TRBV5-1	CASSLQGADYEQYF
14	TRBJ2-2	-	TRBV6-1	CASKAFRDTGELFF
15	TRBJ2-3	TRBD2	TRBV7-2	CASSFQRGVTDTQYF
13	TRBJ1-2	-	TRBV27	CASSLGEAGGYTF
14	TRBJ1-1	-	TRBV19	CASSMEIRATEAFF
15	TRBJ2-1	TRBD2	TRBV28	CASSRGGNLRDEQFF
14	TRBJ1-2	TRBD1	TRBV5-1	CASSSSGGHYGYTF
16	TRBJ1-3	-	TRBV9	CASSVASGGLGNTIYF
15	TRBJ1-5	-	TRBV7-2	CASSVQLNSNQPQHF
13	TRBJ2-5	-	TRBV5-1	CASRSVGAETQYF
13	TRBJ2-2	-	TRBV2	CASSERGAGELFF
14	TRBJ1-2	-	TRBV19	CASNQQGSRHGYTF
14	TRBJ2-7	-	TRBV11-2	CASSPTDYYYEQYF
13	TRBJ2-2	TRBD2	TRBV27	CASSGRATGELFF
16	TRBJ2-6	TRBD1	TRBV7-9	CASSSQGMSGANVLTF
18	TRBJ2-3	-	TRBV2	CASSAPGGRTAEGDTQYF
18	TRBJ2-3	TRBD2	TRBV9	CASSPGLAGGTSTDTQYF
13	TRBJ1-2	-	TRBV27	CASSKTGNYGYTF
15	TRBJ1-2	TRBD1	TRBV9	CASSVEGAPGYGYTF
15	TRBJ2-1	TRBD2	TRBV5-1	CASSFDSAGGDEQFF
13	TRBJ1-5	-	TRBV19	CASSIVESQPQHF
14	TRBJ1-6	-	TRBV19	CASPGGSYNSPLHF
16	TRBJ2-1	TRBD2	TRBV5-4	CASSLSRRGGYNEQFF
15	TRBJ2-2	TRBD1	TRBV19	CASISGQLNTGELFF
12	TRBJ2-3	-	TRBV29-1	CSVDGGVYTQYF
14	TRBJ2-7	TRBD2	TRBV9	CASSVRLAGDEQYF
14	TRBJ2-5	-	TRBV4-1	CASSQGFFRETQYF
13	TRBJ1-5	-	TRBV19	CASQRQYNQPQHF
17	TRBJ2-2	-	TRBV28	CASSSPYRAQHTGELFF
13	TRBJ2-3	-	TRBV2	CASWGSATDTQYF
14	TRBJ1-1	-	TRBV5-1	CASTAGLLNTEAFF
17	TRBJ2-1	TRBD2	TRBV7-3	CASSPGLAGGPYNEQFF
14	TRBJ2-7	TRBD2	TRBV5-5	CASSLAGMSYEQYF
15	TRBJ2-2	TRBD2	TRBV5-4	CASSPRLAGAGELFF
14	TRBJ1-1	TRBD1	TRBV10-3	CAIRDRGTNTEAFF
12	TRBJ2-7	-	TRBV7-9	CASSLGGDSRYF
12	TRBJ2-2	-	TRBV7-3	CASSYKPGELFF
13	TRBJ2-1	-	TRBV5-8	CASSYNRFNEQFF
16	TRBJ1-4	-	TRBV14	CASSQDTPGRAEKLFF
18	TRBJ1-1	TRBD1	TRBV7-2	CASSLGDGTGHPNTEAFF